This paragraph reports one T cell receptor beta chain. Germline and junction disagree at one end, which may indicate a read error. This entry comes from a study of shared clonotypes between healthy human individuals. Study in general: The donor pool was made up of two women and a few men aged 18 to 49. A donor's plate count was three for CD4 naive and three for CD4 memory; CD8 naive had two and CD8 memory one.

Several immunoSEQ plates held equal portions of the genomic DNA taken from each subset. Each sorted subset replicate got 200 ng genomic DNA, roughly 30,000 genomes. Only in-frame clones appear in the TCRdb table, and some are missing; sequencing was by immunoSEQ multiplex PCR. The sample lists approximately 2.5 million clones; roughly 93% were seen once. Germline V lookup: CDR1 MNHEY, CDR2 SVGAGI. The CDR3 contains 14 residues. The receptor's source is a man in his late teens or twenties in good health. Some clones in this sample may be carry-over from other donors' samples. The specimen sequenced was naive CD4+ T cells from PBMCs. Subset indicated: CD45RA+ positively selected. V is TRBV6-5 and J is TRBJ2-7, with a possible D match to TRBD2 (6 bases). CDR3 sequence reads: CASSYSRGSHEQYF. CDR3 bases: TGTGCCAGCAGCTACTCTCGGGGGTCCCACGAGCAGTACTTC.